Each of the 19 T cell receptor beta chains below was sequenced from the same sample in a study of T cell responses to AZD1222 COVID-19 vaccine. Using immunoSEQ multiplex PCR, the repertoire was profiled, and TCRdb retains in-frame clones only, with some absent. Of over 95,000 clones in the sample, approximately 90% are singletons; the top ten hold roughly 8%. This specimen was peripheral blood, taken 28 days after the second AZD1222 dose. The receptor source for this set is an adult who received the AZD1222 COVID-19 vaccine.

The V and J genes are TRBV21-1 and TRBJ1-4. TRBV21-1 is reported as a pseudogene. CDR3 length: 18 amino acids. CDR3 protein: CASSNISLLAALNEKLFF. The CDR3 DNA reads as TGTGCCAGCAGCAATATCAGCCTTCTTGCGGCCCTCAATGAAAAACTGTTTTTT.

The chain is built from TRBV2 and TRBJ2-7; possibly TRBD1 or TRBD2 for D (5 bases each). CDR3 length equals 14 residues. CDR1 and CDR2 from the germline V gene are SNHLY and FYNNEI. V was trimmed by 3 bases and J by 1 base, leaving 10 bases between them. The CDR3 sequence is CASSDRGSSYEQYF. DNA for the CDR3: TGTGCCAGCAGTGATCGGGGCAGTTCCTACGAGCAGTACTTC. Looking up the rest from reference TRBV2 and TRBJ2-7 gives the full variable domain: EPEVTQTPSHQVTQMGQEVILRCVPISNHLYFYWYRQILGQKVEFLVSFYNNEISEKSEIFDDQFSVERPDGSNFTLKIRSTKLEDSAMYFCASSDRGSSYEQYFGPGTRLTVT.

The chain recombines TRBV6-5 with TRBJ1-5; 7 nucleotides line up with TRBD1. V trimming: 6 bases; J trimming: 4 bases; junction bases outside the gene matches: 3. The CDR3 is made up of 13 amino acids. Looked up from germline, CDR1 is MNHEY and CDR2 is SVGAGI. This chain's CDR3 is CASRLTGNQPQHF. CDR3 nucleotides: TGTGCCAGCAGGTTGACAGGGAATCAGCCCCAGCATTTT.

V gene TRBV5-1 combines with J gene TRBJ2-3, with TRBD2 matching over 13 bases. V lost 5 bases to trimming and J lost 0 bases; unmatched junction nucleotides: 3. The V gene's germline CDR1 is SGHRS and CDR2 YFSETQ. The CDR3 sequence is 16 residues long. CDR3 in amino acids: CASRGGLAGSTDTQYF. CDR3 DNA sequence: TGCGCCAGCAGGGGGGGACTAGCGGGAAGCACAGATACGCAGTATTTT.

V and J are TRBV3-1 (or the pseudogene TRBV3-2) and TRBJ2-7, with D perhaps TRBD2 (5 bases). With 4 bases removed from V and 0 bases from J, the gap between germline ends came to 10 bases. The CDR3 covers 14 residues. Germline CDR1 and CDR2: LGHDT and YNNKEL (reference sequence). The CDR3 loop is CASSPRESSYEQYF. CDR3 DNA: TGTGCCAGCAGCCCGAGGGAGAGCTCCTACGAGCAGTACTTC.

This rearrangement joins TRBV3-1 (or the pseudogene TRBV3-2) to TRBJ1-1; 7 bases map to TRBD1. This CDR3 is built from 17 residues. CDR1 is LGHDT, CDR2 YNNKEL, per germline (reference sequence). The V gene end was trimmed by 1 base and the J gene end by 0 bases; junction bases not matched to a gene: 8. CDR3 amino acids: CASSQVGAGGMNTEAFF. The CDR3 coding sequence is TGTGCCAGCAGCCAAGTAGGGGCAGGGGGTATGAACACTGAAGCTTTCTTT.

The table lists this clone with a count of one. CDR3 sequence: CASSPGNEQFF. Written as DNA, the CDR3 is TGTGCCAGCTCACCTGGAAATGAGCAGTTCTTC. The chain employs TRBV18 and TRBJ2-1; D remains ambiguous. The V and J ends lost 3 bases and 7 bases respectively, with 4 bases between them. Germline CDR1 and CDR2: KGHSH and LQKENI. This CDR3 spans 11 amino acids.

J is TRBJ2-1 and V is TRBV11-3; TRBD2 aligns across 10 bases. The CDR3 spans 15 residues. J gave up 9 bases and V 5 bases, and 10 bases lay outside the gene matches. CDR1 and CDR2 (germline): SGHNT, YENEEA. Here the CDR3 reads CASSMLAGVESEQFF. As DNA, the CDR3 is TGTGCCAGCAGCATGCTAGCGGGAGTCGAGTCTGAGCAGTTCTTC.

The V gene is TRBV19, the J gene TRBJ1-2; 9 bases map to TRBD1. The CDR3 totals 15 residues. V lost 5 bases, J lost 2 bases, and 6 bases stayed unmatched. Per germline, CDR1 LNHDA and CDR2 SQIVND (reference sequence). The CDR3 DNA follows: TGTGCCAGTAGTTATACAGGGGGCGCGAACTATGGCTACACCTTC. This encodes CASSYTGGANYGYTF. Full variable domain (outside the CDR3, taken from reference TRBV19 and TRBJ1-2): DGGITQSPKYLFRKEGQNVTLSCEQNLNHDAMYWYRQDPGQGLRLIYYSQIVNDFQKGDIAEGYSVSREKKESFPLTVTSAQKNPTAFYLCASSYTGGANYGYTFGSGTRLTVV.

This sequence joins TRBV28 and TRBJ1-5; D is ambiguous. V lost 6 bases and J lost 2, with 20 bases in between. The CDR3 has 17 amino acids. Germline CDR1 MDHEN, CDR2 SYDVKM. This CDR3 is CASRTESGVGGNQPQHF. CDR3 DNA: TGTGCCAGCAGGACTGAATCGGGAGTGGGCGGCAATCAGCCCCAGCATTTT. Full variable domain (outside the CDR3, taken from reference TRBV28 and TRBJ1-5): DVKVTQSSRYLVKRTGEKVFLECVQDMDHENMFWYRQDPGLGLRLIYFSYDVKMKEKGDIPEGYSVSREKKERFSLILESASTNQTSMYLCASRTESGVGGNQPQHFGDGTRLSIL.

The chain joins TRBV19 to TRBJ2-1, with D perhaps TRBD2 (6 bases). V was cut by 2 bases and J by 0 bases, with 11 bases left in between. This CDR3 is built from 16 residues. The germline V gene has CDR1 LNHDA and CDR2 SQIVND (reference sequence). This chain's CDR3 is CASSITGGISYNEQFF. Here the CDR3 DNA reads TGTGCCAGTAGTATAACCGGGGGTATCTCCTACAATGAGCAGTTCTTC.

The rearrangement uses TRBV28 and TRBJ1-6, with TRBD1 matching over 7 bases. Losses at the gene ends were 5 bases for V and 9 bases for J; bases not matched to a gene: 10. The CDR3 totals 15 residues. Germline V CDR1 and CDR2: MDHEN, SYDVKM. The CDR3 loop reads CASSPRQGFGSPLHF. CDR3 sequence (DNA): TGTGCCAGCAGTCCAAGACAGGGATTCGGTTCACCCCTCCACTTT.

On this clone itself: One junction end does not reproduce the germline sequence, and a read error may be involved. CDR3 in amino acids: CAWGGTGREIF. In DNA, the CDR3 is TGTGCCTGGGGAGGGACAGGGAGAGAAATTTTT. This sequence joins TRBV30 and TRBJ2-2, with 9 positions matching TRBD1. This CDR3 has 11 amino acids. Germline CDR1 is GTSNPN and CDR2 is SVGIG (reference sequence).

The V and J genes are TRBV5-8 and TRBJ1-5; 7 bases agree with TRBD1. The V segment lost 6 bases and the J segment 4 bases; nucleotides outside the gene matches: 22. Per the germline V gene, CDR1 is SGHTS and CDR2 is YDEGEE. This CDR3 is 19 amino acids long. Here the CDR3 reads CASKKERRGRFGSNQPQHF. The CDR3 coding sequence is TGTGCCAGCAAAAAGGAAAGGAGGGGGCGCTTCGGTAGTAATCAGCCCCAGCATTTT.

The chain recombines TRBV28 with TRBJ2-5; tentative D call: TRBD1 (7 bases). The germline V and J ends were trimmed by 3 bases and 4 bases, with 18 bases remaining between them. The V gene's germline CDR1 is MDHEN and CDR2 SYDVKM. The CDR3 has 16 residues. As DNA, the CDR3 is TGTGCCAGCAGTTTCCCCCAGACAGGGAGGAGAGAGACCCAGTACTTC. It encodes CASSFPQTGRRETQYF.

Here the CDR3 reads CASIGTQGGNEQFF. The CDR3 nucleotides read TGTGCCAGCATCGGGACGCAGGGGGGCAATGAGCAGTTCTTC. The chain uses TRBV2 and TRBJ2-1; TRBD1 might be the D (7 bases). There are 14 residues in the CDR3. V was shortened by 7 bases and J by 6 bases, with 16 bases between the two germline ends. Germline values: CDR1 SNHLY, CDR2 FYNNEI.

A remark on this clone: Relative to the germline gene, one junction end is altered; a read error may explain this. The gene calls are TRBV28 and TRBJ2-7, with 8 bases matching TRBD2. The CDR3 has 11 amino acids. Per the germline V gene, CDR1 is MDHEN and CDR2 is SYDVKM. The CDR3 protein is CASTSGGGKHF. CDR3 DNA: TGTGCCAGCACCTCGGGGGGGGGAAAACACTTC.

This clone was seen a single time. The chain joins TRBV6-4 to TRBJ1-1; D not certain. Germline V gene sequence: CDR1 MRHNA, CDR2 SNTAGT. The CDR3 runs 13 residues. V was cut by 3 bases and J by 1 base, with 6 bases left in between. The CDR3 loop reads CASSDRENTEAFF. As DNA, the CDR3 is TGTGCCAGCAGTGATAGAGAGAACACTGAAGCTTTCTTT.

The V and J genes are TRBV7-9 and TRBJ2-7; no clear D. Germline CDR1 SEHNR, CDR2 FQNEAQ (reference sequence). V lost 2 bases to trimming and J lost 3 bases, with 5 bases between them. The CDR3 is made up of 12 amino acids. For the CDR3, the DNA is TGTGCCAGCAGCTTATCAAGCTACGAGCAGTACTTC. Its protein is CASSLSSYEQYF. The full variable domain, with the rest looked up from reference TRBV7-9 and TRBJ2-7, is DTGVSQNPRHKITKRGQNVTFRCDPISEHNRLYWYRQTLGQGPEFLTYFQNEAQLEKSRLLSDRFSAERPKGSFSTLEIQRTEQGDSAMYLCASSLSSYEQYFGPGTRLTVT.